This T cell receptor (beta chain) was identified during a study of shared clonotypes between healthy human individuals. On the study more broadly: Plates per donor: three CD4 naive, three CD4 memory, two CD8 naive, one CD8 memory. Notes on the study in general: Across subsets, estimated richness was generally greater for naive than for memory populations.

Clones were sequenced by immunoSEQ multiplex PCR, and TCRdb holds only the in-frame ones, with some missing. The sample has around 690,000 clones; less than 95% are singletons. The V gene's germline CDR1 is LGHNT and CDR2 FRNRAP. There are 14 residues in the CDR3. V was trimmed by 6 bases and J by 4 bases, leaving 14 bases between them. Remarks on this clone: Its antigen remains unknown.

Sequenced material: memory CD8+ T cells from PBMCs. Subset denoted: CD45RO+ cells pooled with CCR7-negative TemRA cells. The rearrangement uses TRBV12-5 and TRBJ2-3; D not certain. This TCR derives from a young man in good health. Some clones in this sample may be carry-over from other donors' samples. DNA of the CDR3: TGTGCTAGTGGAACTGGGGTAATTGCAGATACGCAGTATTTT. It is translated as CASGTGVIADTQYF. The full variable domain, its missing parts supplied by reference TRBV12-5 and TRBJ2-3, is DARVTQTPRHKVTEMGQEVTMRCQPILGHNTVFWYRQTMMQGLELLAYFRNRAPLDDSGMPKDRFSAEMPDATLATLKIQPSEPRDSAVYFCASGTGVIADTQYFGPGTRLTVL.